The following is a T cell receptor (beta chain) sequence with its context. The antigen remains unidentified. These data are taken from a study of CD8 T cells in Susac syndrome. Under recently defined diagnostic criteria, the patients with Susac syndrome qualified as having definite or probable disease. Overall study results and limits: The TCR sequencing and HLA analysis in the study involved a relatively small number of individuals, as the study acknowledged.

This CDR3 has 14 amino acids. Germline lookup yields CDR1 SGHTA and CDR2 FQGNSA. V was clipped by 1 base and J by 0 bases, with 7 bases between them. RNA in amounts of roughly 0.5 to 1 ug was reverse transcribed with random hexamers. Each CDR3 protein is one row after TCRdb ran MiXCR on the immunoSEQ multiplex PCR reads. The sample holds fewer than 90,000 distinct CDR3 sequences; about 93% are singletons and the top ten take approximately 0.45%. This TCR was recovered from a human donor with Susac syndrome. Sequences were obtained from CD8+ T cells from PBMCs. This chain joins TRBV7-2 and TRBJ2-7; TRBD1 is a possible D gene (5 bases). CDR3 protein: CASSLDRISYEQYF. For the CDR3, the DNA is TGTGCCAGCAGCTTAGACAGGATCTCCTACGAGCAGTACTTC.